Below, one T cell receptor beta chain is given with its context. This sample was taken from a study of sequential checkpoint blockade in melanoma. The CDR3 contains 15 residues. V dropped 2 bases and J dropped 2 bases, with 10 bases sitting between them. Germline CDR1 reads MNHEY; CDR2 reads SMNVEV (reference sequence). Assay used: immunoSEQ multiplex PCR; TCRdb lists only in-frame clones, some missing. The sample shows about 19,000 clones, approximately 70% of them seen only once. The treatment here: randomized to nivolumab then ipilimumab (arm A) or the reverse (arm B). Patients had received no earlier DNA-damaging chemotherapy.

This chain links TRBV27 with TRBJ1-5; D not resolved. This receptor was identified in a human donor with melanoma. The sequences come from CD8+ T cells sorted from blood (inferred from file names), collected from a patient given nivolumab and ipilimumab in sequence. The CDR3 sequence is CASSLTLVGNQPQHF. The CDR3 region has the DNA TGTGCCAGCAGTTTAACCCTGGTAGGCAATCAGCCCCAGCATTTT.